This is a list of T cell receptor beta chains from one sample in a study of response to subunit inactivated influenza vaccine. One entry per CDR3 protein results from TCRdb running MiXCR on the RT-PCR reads. This sample has roughly 500,000 distinct CDR3 sequences, with 16% found just once. Sequences were derived from CD4+ T cells sorted from PBMCs, sampled approximately 25 months after vaccination. The origin of the receptors is a man between 50 and 75 years old who received an inactivated influenza vaccine. Both conserved end residues are part of each CDR3. The D gene is left open where the match is weak. Size values are once, few and many counts, or a class for expanded clones, and some rows have none.

d_call: TRBD2; clone_size: many; v_call: TRBV6-1; j_call: TRBJ2-7; cdr3_nt: TGTGCCAGCAGCCGCGGGGGGGTCGGCTACGAGCAGTACTTC; cdr3_aa: CASSRGGVGYEQYF
d_call: TRBD1; clone_size: few; v_call: TRBV19; j_call: TRBJ2-7; cdr3_nt: TGTGCCAGTAGCCGGACACGGACCGGGACAGGGGGCTACGAGCAGTACTTC; cdr3_aa: CASSRTRTGTGGYEQYF
d_call: .; clone_size: .; v_call: TRBV7-9; j_call: TRBJ2-5; cdr3_nt: TGTGCCAGCAGCTATCAAACGGGGGTCGGAGAGACCCAGTACTTC; cdr3_aa: CASSYQTGVGETQYF
d_call: .; clone_size: .; v_call: TRBV12-3/TRBV12-4; j_call: TRBJ2-5; cdr3_nt: TGTGCCAGCAGTCAGAAAAGGGTGACCCAGTACTTC; cdr3_aa: CASSQKRVTQYF
d_call: TRBD1; clone_size: many; v_call: TRBV6-1; j_call: TRBJ2-3; cdr3_nt: TGTGCCAGCAGTGCGCCGACAGGGGCCCTTGGCACAGATACGCAGTATTTT; cdr3_aa: CASSAPTGALGTDTQYF
d_call: .; clone_size: few; v_call: TRBV5-1; j_call: TRBJ1-1; cdr3_nt: TGCGCCAGCAGCCGGAACCCACCGGGGGACAACACTGAAGCTTTCTTT; cdr3_aa: CASSRNPPGDNTEAFF
d_call: .; clone_size: many; v_call: TRBV12-3/TRBV12-4; j_call: TRBJ1-1; cdr3_nt: TGTGCCAGCAGTTTATGGGTGAACACTGAAGCTTTCTTT; cdr3_aa: CASSLWVNTEAFF
d_call: TRBD2; clone_size: few; v_call: TRBV2; j_call: TRBJ2-5; cdr3_nt: TGTGCCACCAGACTAGCGGAACAAGAGACCCAGTACTTC; cdr3_aa: CATRLAEQETQYF
d_call: TRBD2; clone_size: .; v_call: TRBV10-3; j_call: TRBJ2-1; cdr3_nt: TGTGCCATCAGCCTAGCGGGAGTCTCCGATGAGCAGTTCTTC; cdr3_aa: CAISLAGVSDEQFF
d_call: .; clone_size: .; v_call: TRBV6-2/TRBV6-3; j_call: TRBJ2-2; cdr3_nt: TGTGCCAGCAGTTACTCTGGGGGTCCTGCGAACACCGGGGAGCTGTTTTTT; cdr3_aa: CASSYSGGPANTGELFF
d_call: .; clone_size: few; v_call: TRBV29-1; j_call: TRBJ1-2; cdr3_nt: TGCAGCGTTTCAGGGGACCGTGGCTACACCTTC; cdr3_aa: CSVSGDRGYTF
d_call: .; clone_size: .; v_call: TRBV7-9; j_call: TRBJ2-1; cdr3_nt: TGTGCGAGCAGCTTAAGGCAGGGCTCCGACAATGAGCAGTTCTTC; cdr3_aa: CASSLRQGSDNEQFF
d_call: .; clone_size: few; v_call: TRBV2; j_call: TRBJ1-1; cdr3_nt: TGTGCCAGCAGCTCAACCGGGCAGGGGATAGTTGAAGCTTTCTTT; cdr3_aa: CASSSTGQGIVEAFF
d_call: TRBD1; clone_size: many; v_call: TRBV10-3; j_call: TRBJ2-1; cdr3_nt: TGTGCCATCAGCAACAGGGGCGGGTCCTACAATGAGCAGTTCTTC; cdr3_aa: CAISNRGGSYNEQFF
d_call: .; clone_size: many; v_call: TRBV5-6; j_call: TRBJ2-3; cdr3_nt: TGTGCCAGCAGCTCCCGATGGGTTTTCGGGGGAGATACGCAGTATTTT; cdr3_aa: CASSSRWVFGGDTQYF
d_call: .; clone_size: .; v_call: TRBV7-2; j_call: TRBJ2-3; cdr3_nt: TGTGCCAGCAGCCCTAGTTGGACCCTCACAGATACGCAGTATTTT; cdr3_aa: CASSPSWTLTDTQYF
d_call: TRBD1; clone_size: few; v_call: TRBV29-1; j_call: TRBJ2-3; cdr3_nt: TGCAGCGCAGAACAGGGGCGCGGCACAGATACGCAGTATTTT; cdr3_aa: CSAEQGRGTDTQYF
d_call: TRBD2; clone_size: .; v_call: TRBV11-3; j_call: TRBJ2-1; cdr3_nt: TGTGCCAGCAGCTCCCGGCGGATAGTGGGGACTAGCGGGAGAGTGGACAATGAGCAGTTCTTC; cdr3_aa: CASSSRRIVGTSGRVDNEQFF
d_call: .; clone_size: few; v_call: TRBV11-2; j_call: TRBJ2-1; cdr3_nt: TGTGCCAGCAGCTTAGACGCCACGGGGTACAATGAGCAGTTCTTC; cdr3_aa: CASSLDATGYNEQFF
d_call: .; clone_size: .; v_call: TRBV3-1; j_call: TRBJ2-1; cdr3_nt: TGTGCCAGCAGCCACGACTGGACAGCAATCAATGAGCAGTTCTTC; cdr3_aa: CASSHDWTAINEQFF
d_call: TRBD1; clone_size: .; v_call: TRBV10-3; j_call: TRBJ2-7; cdr3_nt: TGTGCCGCAGGGGGACAGGTCGACGAGCAGTACTTC; cdr3_aa: CAAGGQVDEQYF
d_call: TRBD2; clone_size: once; v_call: TRBV20-1; j_call: TRBJ2-1; cdr3_nt: TGCAGTGCTAGCACTCCTAGCGGGAGGGCTTACAATGAGCAGTTCTTC; cdr3_aa: CSASTPSGRAYNEQFF
d_call: .; clone_size: few; v_call: TRBV7-2; j_call: TRBJ2-4; cdr3_nt: TGTGCCAGCAGCTTAAATGTGTCCCCTAGAATAAACATTCAGTACTTC; cdr3_aa: CASSLNVSPRINIQYF
d_call: TRBD1; clone_size: few; v_call: TRBV25-1; j_call: TRBJ2-1; cdr3_nt: TGTGCCAGCAGTGAATCAACAGGGGGCAGGTCCTACAATGAGCAGTTCTTC; cdr3_aa: CASSESTGGRSYNEQFF
d_call: TRBD1; clone_size: .; v_call: TRBV5-1; j_call: TRBJ1-1; cdr3_nt: TGCGCCAGCAGCGAAACAGGGGGCTCGGCTGAAGCTTTCTTT; cdr3_aa: CASSETGGSAEAFF
d_call: .; clone_size: many; v_call: TRBV7-8; j_call: TRBJ2-1; cdr3_nt: TGTGCCAGCAGCTTAGTTCTTATGACCTCCTACAATGAGCAGTTCTTC; cdr3_aa: CASSLVLMTSYNEQFF
d_call: .; clone_size: few; v_call: TRBV28; j_call: TRBJ2-7; cdr3_nt: TGTGCCAGCAGTTCGCCCGCCAGCCCGGGGGCTAGCGGCTACCTGAGTTTCTACGAGCAGTACTTC; cdr3_aa: CASSSPASPGASGYLSFYEQYF